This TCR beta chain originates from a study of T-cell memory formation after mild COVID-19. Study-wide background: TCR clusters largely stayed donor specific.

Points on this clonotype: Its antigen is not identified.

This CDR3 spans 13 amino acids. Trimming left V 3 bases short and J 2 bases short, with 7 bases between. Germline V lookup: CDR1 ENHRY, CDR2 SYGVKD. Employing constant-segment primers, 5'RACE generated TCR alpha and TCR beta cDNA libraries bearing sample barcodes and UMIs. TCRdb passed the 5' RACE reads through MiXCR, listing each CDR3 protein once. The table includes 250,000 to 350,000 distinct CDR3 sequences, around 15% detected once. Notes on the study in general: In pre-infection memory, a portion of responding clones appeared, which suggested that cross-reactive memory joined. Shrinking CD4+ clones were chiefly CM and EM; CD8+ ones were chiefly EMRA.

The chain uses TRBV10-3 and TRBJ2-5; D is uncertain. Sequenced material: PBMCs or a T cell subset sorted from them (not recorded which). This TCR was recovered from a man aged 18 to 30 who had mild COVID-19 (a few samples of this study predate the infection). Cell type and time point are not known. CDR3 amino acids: CAISDGGQETQYF. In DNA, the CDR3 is TGTGCCATCAGTGACGGCGGACAAGAGACCCAGTACTTC.